This T cell receptor (beta chain) was sequenced during a study of T-cell reconstitution after alpha-beta-depleted transplantation in children. Broader study findings: Roughly two months post-transplant, alpha-beta T cells reportedly originated from several hundred graft clones that had expanded. The main origin of T-cell counts and diversity one year after transplant was newly produced T cells.

Unique molecular identifiers were incorporated when the TCRbeta library was constructed. From the PCR reads, TCRdb called clonotypes with MiXCR, one entry per CDR3 protein. The data show about 420,000 distinct CDR3 sequences, roughly 16% seen once. The V end was cut by 3 bases, the J end by 7 bases, with 16 bases between. Germline V gene lookup returns CDR1 SEHNR and CDR2 FQNEAQ (reference sequence). The CDR3 is made up of 14 amino acids. The table lists this clonotype with a few counts. Its antigen is as yet unknown. Sequences were derived from PBMCs, mostly from graft donor cells, sampled 360 days after TCRalphabeta/CD19-depleted stem cell transplant. This rearrangement joins TRBV7-9 to TRBJ2-7; D is possibly TRBD1 or TRBD2 (6 bases each). The sequence derives from a boy under two years old who had a stem cell transplant for Wiskott-Aldrich syndrome, so the T cells may come from the graft donor. The CDR3 bases are TGTGCCAGCAGCTTCCCCTCGAGGGGGGAAGAGCAGTACTTC. Translated, it gives CASSFPSRGEEQYF.